This TCR beta chain was documented in a study of blood T cell repertoires in COVID-19. About the research overall: PBMCs, B-cell-depleted T cells, or T cells provided the cDNA or gDNA that made up the material.

This clone was recorded once. Trimming removed 6 bases from V and 5 bases from J; junction bases left unmatched: 7. CDR1 is SGHNT, CDR2 YENEEA, per germline. This CDR3 region has 14 residues. Source study methods: Researchers report that nucleated cell counts were estimated from reference gene primer amplification. Repertoires were generated with immunoSEQ multiplex PCR, while TCRdb's copy carries only in-frame clones and drops some. V, J and clone size reflect that table, while D and trimming were determined from the DNA. The sample includes roughly 96,000 clones, 75% to 85% of them seen just once. The chain couples TRBV11-3 to TRBJ1-2; 9 positions agree with TRBD1. The sequenced material came from peripheral blood. This receptor was obtained from a man between 60 and 75 years old with acute or convalescent COVID-19. The CDR3 coding sequence is TGTGCCAGCAGTCAAACGGACAGGGGTTATGGCTACACCTTC. This translates into CASSQTDRGYGYTF.